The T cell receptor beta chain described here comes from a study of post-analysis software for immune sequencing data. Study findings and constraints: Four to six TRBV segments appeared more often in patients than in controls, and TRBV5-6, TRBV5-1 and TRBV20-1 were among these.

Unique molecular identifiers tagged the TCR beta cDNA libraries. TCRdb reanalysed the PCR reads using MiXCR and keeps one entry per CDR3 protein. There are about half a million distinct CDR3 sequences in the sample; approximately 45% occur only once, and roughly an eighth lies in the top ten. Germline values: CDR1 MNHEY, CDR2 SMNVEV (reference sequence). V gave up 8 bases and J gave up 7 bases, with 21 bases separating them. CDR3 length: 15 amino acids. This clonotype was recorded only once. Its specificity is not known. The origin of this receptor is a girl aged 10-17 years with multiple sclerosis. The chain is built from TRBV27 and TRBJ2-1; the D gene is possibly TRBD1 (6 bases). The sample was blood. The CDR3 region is CASLRTYRAGNEQFF. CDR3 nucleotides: TGTGCCAGCTTGAGAACCTACAGGGCGGGTAATGAGCAGTTCTTC.